This TCR beta chain came from a study of T cell repertoires in cytomegalovirus infection. A single record per CDR3 protein comes from TCRdb applying MiXCR to the reads. The sample shows over 250,000 distinct CDR3 sequences, roughly 24% of them seen only once. The V segment lost 6 bases and the J segment 2 bases; nucleotides outside the gene matches: 5. The CDR3 spans 15 residues. This clonotype was observed many times. The origin of this receptor is a human donor in good health (CMV status not recorded). Some clones in this sample may be carry-over from other donors' samples. The chain has TRBV12-3 or TRBV12-4 and TRBJ2-1; 9 nucleotides line up with TRBD2. Sequencing input: PBMCs. CDR3 loop: CASSLAGPTYNEQFF. CDR3 nucleotide sequence: TGTGCCAGCAGCCTAGCGGGGCCTACCTACAATGAGCAGTTCTTC.